This TCR beta chain was sequenced during a study of blood T cell repertoires in COVID-19. Study-wide background: Some COVID-19 samples were acute and others convalescent; all came from the United States, Italy and Spain. The cDNA or gDNA used as material had been derived from T cells, B-cell-depleted T cells, or PBMCs.

As processed by the authors: Reference gene primers were amplified, and this amplification served to estimate nucleated cell counts. Here immunoSEQ multiplex PCR was the method, and the copy in TCRdb shows in-frame clones only, minus some. V, J and clone size reflect that table, while D and trimming were determined from the DNA. There are about 160,000 clones in the sample; 65% to 90% occur only once, and roughly 3.4% lies in the top ten. CDR1 is MDHEN, CDR2 SYDVKM, per germline. The trim removed 6 bases at V and 6 bases at J, leaving 5 bases unmatched. The CDR3 covers 14 residues. The clonotype comes from a man between 65 and 80 years old with acute or convalescent COVID-19. Sequencing input: peripheral blood. The J gene is TRBJ2-2, the V gene TRBV28, with 9 nucleotides matching TRBD2. CDR3: CASRFAGGPGELFF. CDR3 DNA sequence: TGTGCCAGCAGGTTCGCGGGAGGGCCCGGGGAGCTGTTTTTT.